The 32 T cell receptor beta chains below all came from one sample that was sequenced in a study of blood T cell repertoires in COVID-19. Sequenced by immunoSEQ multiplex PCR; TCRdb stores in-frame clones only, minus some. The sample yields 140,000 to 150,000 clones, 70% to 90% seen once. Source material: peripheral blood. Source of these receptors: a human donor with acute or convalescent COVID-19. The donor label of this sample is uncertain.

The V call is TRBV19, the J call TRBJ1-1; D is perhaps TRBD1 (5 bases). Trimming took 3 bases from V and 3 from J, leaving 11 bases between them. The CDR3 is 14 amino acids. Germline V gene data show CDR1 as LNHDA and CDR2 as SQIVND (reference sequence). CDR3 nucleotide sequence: TGTGCCAGTAGTATCGGGCAGGGTCACACTGAAGCTTTCTTT. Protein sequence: CASSIGQGHTEAFF. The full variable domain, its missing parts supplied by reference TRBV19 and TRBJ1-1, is DGGITQSPKYLFRKEGQNVTLSCEQNLNHDAMYWYRQDPGQGLRLIYYSQIVNDFQKGDIAEGYSVSREKKESFPLTVTSAQKNPTAFYLCASSIGQGHTEAFFGQGTRLTVV.

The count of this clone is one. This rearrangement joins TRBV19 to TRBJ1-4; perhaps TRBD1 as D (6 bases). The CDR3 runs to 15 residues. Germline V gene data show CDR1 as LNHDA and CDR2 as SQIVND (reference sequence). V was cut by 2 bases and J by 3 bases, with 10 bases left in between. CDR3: CASSIMAGANEKLFF. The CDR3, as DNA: TGTGCCAGTAGTATAATGGCAGGGGCTAATGAAAAACTGTTTTTT. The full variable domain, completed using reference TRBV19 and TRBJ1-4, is DGGITQSPKYLFRKEGQNVTLSCEQNLNHDAMYWYRQDPGQGLRLIYYSQIVNDFQKGDIAEGYSVSREKKESFPLTVTSAQKNPTAFYLCASSIMAGANEKLFFGSGTQLSVL.

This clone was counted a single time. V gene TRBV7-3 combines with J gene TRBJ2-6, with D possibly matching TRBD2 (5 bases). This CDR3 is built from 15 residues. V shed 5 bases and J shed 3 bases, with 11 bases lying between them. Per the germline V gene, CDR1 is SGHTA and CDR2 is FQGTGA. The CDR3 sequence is CASSARRDGANVLTF. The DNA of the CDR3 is TGTGCCAGCAGCGCCCGACGGGATGGGGCCAACGTCCTGACTTTC. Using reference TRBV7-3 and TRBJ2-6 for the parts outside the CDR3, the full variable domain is GAGVSQTPSNKVTEKGKYVELRCDPISGHTALYWYRQSLGQGPEFLIYFQGTGAADDSGLPNDRFFAVRPEGSVSTLKIQRTERGDSAVYLCASSARRDGANVLTFGAGSRLTVL.

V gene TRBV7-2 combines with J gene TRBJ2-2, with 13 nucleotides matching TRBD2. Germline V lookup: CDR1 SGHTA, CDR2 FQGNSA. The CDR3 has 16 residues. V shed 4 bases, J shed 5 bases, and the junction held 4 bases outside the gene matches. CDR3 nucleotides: TGTGCCAGCAGCTCCCGACTAGCGGGGGGAACCGGGGAGCTGTTTTTT. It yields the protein CASSSRLAGGTGELFF.

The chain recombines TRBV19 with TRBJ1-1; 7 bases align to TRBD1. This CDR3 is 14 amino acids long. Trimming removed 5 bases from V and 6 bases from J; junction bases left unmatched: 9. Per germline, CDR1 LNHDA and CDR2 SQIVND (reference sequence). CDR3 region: CASSQQGMGAEAFF. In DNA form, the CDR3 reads TGTGCCAGTAGTCAACAGGGGATGGGGGCTGAAGCTTTCTTT.

The CDR3 sequence is CASTSGAGAVWEAFF. In nucleotides, the CDR3 is TGTGCCAGTACTTCTGGGGCAGGGGCGGTGTGGGAAGCTTTCTTT. This chain uses TRBV19 with TRBJ1-1; the D gene is possibly TRBD1 (6 bases). This CDR3 is 15 amino acids long. Germline CDR1 and CDR2: LNHDA and SQIVND (reference sequence). The V and J ends lost 7 bases and 8 bases respectively, with 23 bases between them.

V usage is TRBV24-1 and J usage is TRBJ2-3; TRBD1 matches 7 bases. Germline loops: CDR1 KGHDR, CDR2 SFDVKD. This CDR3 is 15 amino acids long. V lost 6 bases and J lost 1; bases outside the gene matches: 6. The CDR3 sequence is CATSNRGSGTDTQYF. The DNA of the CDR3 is TGTGCCACCAGTAACAGGGGTTCGGGCACAGATACGCAGTATTTT.

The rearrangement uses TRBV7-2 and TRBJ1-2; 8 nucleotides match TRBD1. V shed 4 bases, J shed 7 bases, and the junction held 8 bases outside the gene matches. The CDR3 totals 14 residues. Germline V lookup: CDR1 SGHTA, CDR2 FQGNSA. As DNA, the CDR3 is TGTGCCAGCAGCTCCCAACAGGGGGTGAGTGGCTACACCTTC. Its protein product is CASSSQQGVSGYTF.

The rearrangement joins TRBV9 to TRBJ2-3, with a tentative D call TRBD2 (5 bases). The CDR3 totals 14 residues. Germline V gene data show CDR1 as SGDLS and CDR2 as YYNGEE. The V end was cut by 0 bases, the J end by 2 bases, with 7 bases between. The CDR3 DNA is TGTGCCAGCAGCGTAGTAGGACTCACAGATACGCAGTATTTT. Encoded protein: CASSVVGLTDTQYF.

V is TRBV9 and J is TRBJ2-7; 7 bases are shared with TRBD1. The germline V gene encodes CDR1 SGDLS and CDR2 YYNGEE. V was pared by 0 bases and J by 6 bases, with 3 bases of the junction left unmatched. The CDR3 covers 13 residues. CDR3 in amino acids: CASSVEGGPEQYF. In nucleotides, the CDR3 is TGTGCCAGCAGCGTAGAAGGGGGCCCCGAGCAGTACTTC. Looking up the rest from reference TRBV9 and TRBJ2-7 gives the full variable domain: DSGVTQTPKHLITATGQRVTLRCSPRSGDLSVYWYQQSLDQGLQFLIQYYNGEERAKGNILERFSAQQFPDLHSELNLSSLELGDSALYFCASSVEGGPEQYFGPGTRLTVT.

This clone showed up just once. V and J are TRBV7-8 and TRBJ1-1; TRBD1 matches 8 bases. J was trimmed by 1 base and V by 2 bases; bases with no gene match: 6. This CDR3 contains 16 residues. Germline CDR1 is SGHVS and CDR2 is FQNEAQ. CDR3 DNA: TGTGCCAGCAGCTTAAACCAGGGGGCGCGGAACACTGAAGCTTTCTTT. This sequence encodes CASSLNQGARNTEAFF.

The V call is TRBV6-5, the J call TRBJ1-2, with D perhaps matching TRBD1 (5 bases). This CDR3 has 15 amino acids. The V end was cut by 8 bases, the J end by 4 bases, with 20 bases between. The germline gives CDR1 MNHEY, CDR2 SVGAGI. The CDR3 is CASGSRGVGPYGYTF. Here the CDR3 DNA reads TGTGCCAGCGGAAGCCGGGGGGTGGGCCCCTATGGCTACACCTTC.

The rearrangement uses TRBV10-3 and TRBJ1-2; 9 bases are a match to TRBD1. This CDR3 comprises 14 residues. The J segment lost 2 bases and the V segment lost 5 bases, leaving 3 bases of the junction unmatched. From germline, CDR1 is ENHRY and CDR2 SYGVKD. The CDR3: CAISHGTGNYGYTF. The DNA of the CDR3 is TGTGCCATCAGTCACGGGACAGGGAACTATGGCTACACCTTC.

The CDR3 DNA reads as TGTGCCAGCAGTTACATCAGTCGGGACAGCAACGAGCAGTACTTC. Protein sequence: CASSYISRDSNEQYF. V usage is TRBV6-2 or TRBV6-3 and J usage is TRBJ2-7; 7 nucleotides align to TRBD1. V lost 2 bases and J lost 5; bases outside the gene matches: 9. Germline CDR1 reads MNHEY; CDR2 reads SVGEGT. The CDR3 is 15 residues long.

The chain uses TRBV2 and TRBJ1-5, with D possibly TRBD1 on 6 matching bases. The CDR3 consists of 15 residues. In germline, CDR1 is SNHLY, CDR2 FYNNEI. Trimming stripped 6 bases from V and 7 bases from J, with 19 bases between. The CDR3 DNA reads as TGTGCCAGCAGGCCCCAGGGGATCTCGGGCCAGCCCCAGCATTTT. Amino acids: CASRPQGISGQPQHF. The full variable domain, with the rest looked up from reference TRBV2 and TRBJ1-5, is EPEVTQTPSHQVTQMGQEVILRCVPISNHLYFYWYRQILGQKVEFLVSFYNNEISEKSEIFDDQFSVERPDGSNFTLKIRSTKLEDSAMYFCASRPQGISGQPQHFGDGTRLSIL.

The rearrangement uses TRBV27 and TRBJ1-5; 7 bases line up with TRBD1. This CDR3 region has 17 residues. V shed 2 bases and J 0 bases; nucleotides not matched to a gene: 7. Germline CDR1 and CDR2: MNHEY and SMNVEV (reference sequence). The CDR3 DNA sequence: TGTGCCAGCAGTTTAGATGCAGGGGGAAATAGCAATCAGCCCCAGCATTTT. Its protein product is CASSLDAGGNSNQPQHF.

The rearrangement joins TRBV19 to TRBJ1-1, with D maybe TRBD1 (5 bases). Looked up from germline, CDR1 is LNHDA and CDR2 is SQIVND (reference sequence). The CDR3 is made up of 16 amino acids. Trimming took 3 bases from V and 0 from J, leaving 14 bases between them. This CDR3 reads CASSISTARMNTEAFF. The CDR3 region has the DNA TGTGCCAGTAGTATCTCGACAGCACGTATGAACACTGAAGCTTTCTTT.

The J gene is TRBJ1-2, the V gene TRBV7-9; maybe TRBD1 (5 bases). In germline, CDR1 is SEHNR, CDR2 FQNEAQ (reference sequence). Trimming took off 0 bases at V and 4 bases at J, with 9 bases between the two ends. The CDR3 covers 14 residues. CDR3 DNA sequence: TGTGCCAGCAGCTTAGCGGCAGGGATCTATGGCTACACCTTC. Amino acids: CASSLAAGIYGYTF. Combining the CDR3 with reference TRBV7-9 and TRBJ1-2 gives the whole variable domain DTGVSQNPRHKITKRGQNVTFRCDPISEHNRLYWYRQTLGQGPEFLTYFQNEAQLEKSRLLSDRFSAERPKGSFSTLEIQRTEQGDSAMYLCASSLAAGIYGYTFGSGTRLTVV.

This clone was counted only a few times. The CDR3 region has the DNA TGTGCCAGCAGCTCGAGTGCGAACACTGAAGCTTTCTTT. It encodes CASSSSANTEAFF. This chain joins TRBV7-3 and TRBJ1-1; D is unclear. V was pared by 4 bases and J by 1 base, with 7 bases between. The germline gives CDR1 SGHTA, CDR2 FQGTGA. This CDR3 is 13 amino acids long. The full variable domain, completed using reference TRBV7-3 and TRBJ1-1, is GAGVSQTPSNKVTEKGKYVELRCDPISGHTALYWYRQSLGQGPEFLIYFQGTGAADDSGLPNDRFFAVRPEGSVSTLKIQRTERGDSAVYLCASSSSANTEAFFGQGTRLTVV.

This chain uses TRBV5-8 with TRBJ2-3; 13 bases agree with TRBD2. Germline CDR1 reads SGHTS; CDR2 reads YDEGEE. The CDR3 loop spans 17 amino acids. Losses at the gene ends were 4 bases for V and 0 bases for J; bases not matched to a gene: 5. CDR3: CASSPGTSGKSTDTQYF. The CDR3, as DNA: TGTGCCAGCAGCCCCGGGACTAGCGGGAAGAGCACAGATACGCAGTATTTT.

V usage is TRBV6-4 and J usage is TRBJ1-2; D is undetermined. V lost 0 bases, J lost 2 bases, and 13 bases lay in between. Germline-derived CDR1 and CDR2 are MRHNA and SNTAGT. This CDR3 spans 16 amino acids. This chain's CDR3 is CASSDSFPGVNYGYTF. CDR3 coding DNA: TGTGCCAGCAGTGACTCTTTCCCCGGGGTCAACTATGGCTACACCTTC.

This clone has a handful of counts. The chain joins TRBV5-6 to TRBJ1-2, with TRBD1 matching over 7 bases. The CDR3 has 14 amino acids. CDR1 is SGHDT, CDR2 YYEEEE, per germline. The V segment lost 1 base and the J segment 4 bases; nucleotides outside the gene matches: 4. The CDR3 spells CASSLMDRSYGYTF. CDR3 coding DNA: TGTGCCAGCAGCTTGATGGACAGGTCCTATGGCTACACCTTC.

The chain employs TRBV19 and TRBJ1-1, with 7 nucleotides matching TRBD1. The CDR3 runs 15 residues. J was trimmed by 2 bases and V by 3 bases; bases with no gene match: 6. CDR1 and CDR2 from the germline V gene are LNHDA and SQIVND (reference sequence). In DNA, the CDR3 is TGTGCCAGTAGTATCAAGGGGGCAGGAAACACTGAAGCTTTCTTT. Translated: CASSIKGAGNTEAFF. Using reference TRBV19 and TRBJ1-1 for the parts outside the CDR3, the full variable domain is DGGITQSPKYLFRKEGQNVTLSCEQNLNHDAMYWYRQDPGQGLRLIYYSQIVNDFQKGDIAEGYSVSREKKESFPLTVTSAQKNPTAFYLCASSIKGAGNTEAFFGQGTRLTVV.

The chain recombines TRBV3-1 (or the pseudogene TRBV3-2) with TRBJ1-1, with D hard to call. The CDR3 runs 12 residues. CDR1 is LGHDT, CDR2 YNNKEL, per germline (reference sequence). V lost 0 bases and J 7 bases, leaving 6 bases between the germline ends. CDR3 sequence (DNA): TGTGCCAGCAGCCAAGAAAGACATGAAGCTTTCTTT. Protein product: CASSQERHEAFF.

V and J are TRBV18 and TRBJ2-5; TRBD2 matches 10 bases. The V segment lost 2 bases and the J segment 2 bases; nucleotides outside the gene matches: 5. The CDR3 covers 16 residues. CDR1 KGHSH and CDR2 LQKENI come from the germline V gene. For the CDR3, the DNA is TGTGCCAGCTCACCAAGACTAGCGGGCCTACAAGAGACCCAGTACTTC. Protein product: CASSPRLAGLQETQYF.

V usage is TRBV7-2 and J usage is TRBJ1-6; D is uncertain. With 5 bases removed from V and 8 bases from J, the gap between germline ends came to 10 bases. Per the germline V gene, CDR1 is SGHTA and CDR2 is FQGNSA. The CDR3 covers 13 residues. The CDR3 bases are TGTGCCAGCAGCCTCTTTCGGGATTCACCCCTCCACTTT. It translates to CASSLFRDSPLHF.

CDR3 region: CASQFGTSGETQYF. DNA of the CDR3: TGTGCCAGCCAATTCGGGACTAGCGGAGAGACCCAGTACTTC. The V and J genes are TRBV2 and TRBJ2-5, with TRBD2 matching over 11 bases. Germline V gene lookup returns CDR1 SNHLY and CDR2 FYNNEI. This CDR3 spans 14 amino acids. Unmatched junction bases numbered 6, after V lost 8 bases and J lost 4 bases.

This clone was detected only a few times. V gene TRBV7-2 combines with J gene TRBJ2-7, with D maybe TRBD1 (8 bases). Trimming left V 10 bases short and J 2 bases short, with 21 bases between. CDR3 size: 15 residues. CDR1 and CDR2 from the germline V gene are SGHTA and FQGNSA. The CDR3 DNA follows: TGTGCCACCAAAGTCCGACAGGGGACTACCTACGAGCAGTACTTC. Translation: CATKVRQGTTYEQYF.

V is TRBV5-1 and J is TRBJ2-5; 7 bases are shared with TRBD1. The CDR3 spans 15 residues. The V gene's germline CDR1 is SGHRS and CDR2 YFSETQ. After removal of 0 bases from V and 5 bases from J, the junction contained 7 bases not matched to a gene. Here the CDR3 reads CASSLAPRGPETQYF. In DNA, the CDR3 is TGCGCCAGCAGCTTGGCGCCTAGGGGGCCGGAGACCCAGTACTTC.

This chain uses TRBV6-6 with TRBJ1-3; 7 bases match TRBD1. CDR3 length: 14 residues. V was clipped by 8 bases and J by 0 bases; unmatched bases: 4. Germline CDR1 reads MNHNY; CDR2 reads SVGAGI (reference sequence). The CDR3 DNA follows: TGTGCCAGCCACCGGGACAGCTCTGGAAACACCATATATTTT. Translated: CASHRDSSGNTIYF.

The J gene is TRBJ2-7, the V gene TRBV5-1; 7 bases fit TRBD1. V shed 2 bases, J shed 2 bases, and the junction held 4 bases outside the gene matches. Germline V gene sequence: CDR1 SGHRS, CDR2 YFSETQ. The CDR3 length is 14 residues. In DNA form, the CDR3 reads TGCGCCAGCAGCTTCCGGGACAGTGCCTACGAGCAGTACTTC. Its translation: CASSFRDSAYEQYF.

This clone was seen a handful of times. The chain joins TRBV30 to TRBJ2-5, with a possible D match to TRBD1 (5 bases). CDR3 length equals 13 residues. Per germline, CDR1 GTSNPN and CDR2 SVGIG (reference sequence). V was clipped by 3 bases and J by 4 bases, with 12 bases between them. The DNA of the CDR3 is TGTGCCTGGAGGAGGCAGGGTATAGAGACCCAGTACTTC. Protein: CAWRRQGIETQYF.